This TCR beta chain appears in the sequencing data of a study of blood T cell repertoires in COVID-19. Overall study: COVID-19 samples from acute and convalescent phases originated in the United States, Italy and Spain. From T cells, B-cell-depleted T cells, or PBMCs came the material, which was cDNA or gDNA.

The germline CDR1 and CDR2 sequences are GTSNPN and SVGIG (reference sequence). This CDR3 comprises 16 residues. Germline trimming cut 3 bases from V and 2 bases from J; bases unmatched to any gene: 11. Clones were sequenced by immunoSEQ multiplex PCR, and TCRdb holds only the in-frame ones, with some missing. In the table there are 120,000 or so clones, more than 75% of which are singletons. This clonotype was sampled from a human donor in a cohort sampled during active COVID-19. V gene TRBV30 combines with J gene TRBJ1-1, with 8 bases matching TRBD1. Material: peripheral blood. The CDR3 DNA reads as TGTGCCTGGAGAGCCCTTCCGACAGGGGTCAACACTGAAGCTTTCTTT. It translates to CAWRALPTGVNTEAFF.